The TCR beta chain under discussion was sequenced for a study of glioma-infiltrating T cells after dendritic cell vaccination. About the research overall: Dendritic cell vaccination trial patients had either newly diagnosed or recurrent glioblastoma.

The time point: after dendritic cell vaccination, including at tumor progression/relapse. CDR1 and CDR2 (germline): SGHRS, YFSETQ. The CDR3 covers 14 residues. V was pared by 4 bases and J by 2 bases, with 12 bases between. Input was 1.5 to 2.5 ug genomic DNA, or all available if less. Measured with immunoSEQ multiplex PCR; TCRdb has only the in-frame clones, and not every one. Of some 90,000 clones in the sample, about 81% are singletons; the top ten hold approximately 2%. The source of this sequence is a human donor with glioblastoma. Here the sequenced sample was blood, taken after dendritic cell vaccination. The rearrangement uses TRBV5-1 and TRBJ1-2; no definite D call. The CDR3: CASSPVAGNYGYTF. For the CDR3, the DNA is TGCGCCAGCAGCCCGGTGGCAGGAAACTATGGCTACACCTTC.